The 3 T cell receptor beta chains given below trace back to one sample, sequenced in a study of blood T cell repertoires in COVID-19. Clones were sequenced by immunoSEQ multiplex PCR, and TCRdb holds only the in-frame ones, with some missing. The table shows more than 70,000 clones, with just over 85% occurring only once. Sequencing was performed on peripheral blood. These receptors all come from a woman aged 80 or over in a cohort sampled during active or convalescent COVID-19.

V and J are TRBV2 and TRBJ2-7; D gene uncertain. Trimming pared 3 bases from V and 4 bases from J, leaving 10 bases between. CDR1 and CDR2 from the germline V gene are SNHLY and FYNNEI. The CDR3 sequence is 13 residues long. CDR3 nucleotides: TGTGCCAGCAGTGAGGTGGCAGTTTACGAGCAGTACGTC. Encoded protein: CASSEVAVYEQYV.

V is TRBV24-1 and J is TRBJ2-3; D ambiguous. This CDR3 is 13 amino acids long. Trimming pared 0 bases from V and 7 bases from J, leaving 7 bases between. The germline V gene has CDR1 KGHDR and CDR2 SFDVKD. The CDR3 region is CATSDLTTHTQYF. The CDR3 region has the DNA TGTGCCACCAGTGATTTGACTACCCATACGCAGTATTTT.

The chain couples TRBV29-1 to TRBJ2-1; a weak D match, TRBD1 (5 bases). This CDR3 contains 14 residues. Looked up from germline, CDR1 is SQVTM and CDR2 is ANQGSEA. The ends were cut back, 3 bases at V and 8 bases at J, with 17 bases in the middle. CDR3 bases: TGCAGCGTTGATTTTCATACCCTAGGGGATGAGCAGTTCTTC. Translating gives CSVDFHTLGDEQFF.